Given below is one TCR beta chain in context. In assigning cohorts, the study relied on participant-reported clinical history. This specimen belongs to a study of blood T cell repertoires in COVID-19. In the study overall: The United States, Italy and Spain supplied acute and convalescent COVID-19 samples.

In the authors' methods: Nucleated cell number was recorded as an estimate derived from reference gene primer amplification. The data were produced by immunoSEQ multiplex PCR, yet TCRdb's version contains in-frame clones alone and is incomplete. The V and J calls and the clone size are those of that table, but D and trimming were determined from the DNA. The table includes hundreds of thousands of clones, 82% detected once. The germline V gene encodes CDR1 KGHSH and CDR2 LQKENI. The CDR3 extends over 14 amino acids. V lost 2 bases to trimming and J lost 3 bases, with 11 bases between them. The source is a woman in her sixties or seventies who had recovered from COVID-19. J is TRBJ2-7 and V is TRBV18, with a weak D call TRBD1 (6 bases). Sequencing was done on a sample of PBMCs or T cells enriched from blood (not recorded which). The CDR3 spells CASSPGTQGYEQYF. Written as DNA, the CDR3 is TGTGCCAGCTCACCAGGCACACAGGGCTACGAGCAGTACTTC.